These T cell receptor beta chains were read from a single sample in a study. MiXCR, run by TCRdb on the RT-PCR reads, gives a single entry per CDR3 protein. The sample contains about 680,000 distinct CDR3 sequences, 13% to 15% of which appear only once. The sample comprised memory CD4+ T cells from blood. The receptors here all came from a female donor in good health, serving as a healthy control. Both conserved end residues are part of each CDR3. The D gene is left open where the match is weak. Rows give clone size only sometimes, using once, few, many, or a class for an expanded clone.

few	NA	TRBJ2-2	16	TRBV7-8	CASSSQQGSNTGELFF	TGTGCCAGCAGCTCCCAACAGGGCTCGAACACCGGGGAGCTGTTTTTT
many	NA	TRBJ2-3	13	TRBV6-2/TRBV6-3	CASRTIEADTQYF	TGTGCCAGCAGAACCATCGAGGCAGATACGCAGTATTTT
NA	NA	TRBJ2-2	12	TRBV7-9	CASSFIPGELFF	TGTGCCAGCAGCTTTATCCCCGGGGAGCTGTTTTTT
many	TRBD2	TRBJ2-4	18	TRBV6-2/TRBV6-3	CASSSGLAGTLAKNIQYF	TGTGCCAGCAGTTCTGGACTAGCGGGAACCCTAGCCAAAAACATTCAGTACTTC
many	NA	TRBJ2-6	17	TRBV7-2	CASSLLGGATGANVLTF	TGTGCCAGCAGCTTGCTTGGAGGGGCGACTGGGGCCAACGTCCTGACTTTC
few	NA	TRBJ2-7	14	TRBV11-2	CASSLAGSRYEQYF	TGTGCCAGCAGCTTAGCCGGGAGTCGATACGAGCAGTACTTC
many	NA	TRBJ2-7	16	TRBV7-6	CASSSQPGPTLYEQYF	TGTGCCAGCAGCTCTCAACCGGGGCCGACCCTTTACGAGCAGTACTTC
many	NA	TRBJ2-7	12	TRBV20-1	CSARPRLDEQYF	TGCAGTGCTAGACCTAGATTGGACGAGCAGTACTTC
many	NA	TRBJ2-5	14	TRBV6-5	CASTNTGVQETQYF	TGTGCCAGCACTAACACGGGAGTCCAAGAGACCCAGTACTTC
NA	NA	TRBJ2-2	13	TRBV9	CASSVEGAGELFF	TGTGCCAGCAGCGTAGAGGGGGCCGGGGAGCTGTTTTTT
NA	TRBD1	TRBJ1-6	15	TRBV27	CASSPDGQGYSPLHF	TGTGCCAGCAGTCCGGACGGACAGGGCTATTCACCCCTCCACTTT
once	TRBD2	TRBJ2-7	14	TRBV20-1	CSAPLASGTYEQYF	TGCAGTGCTCCCCTAGCTAGCGGGACATACGAGCAGTACTTC
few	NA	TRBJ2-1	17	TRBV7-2	CASSWAPPEGSYNEQFF	TGTGCCAGCAGCTGGGCCCCCCCGGAGGGCTCCTACAATGAGCAGTTCTTC
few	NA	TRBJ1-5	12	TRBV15	CATGEYGQPQHF	TGTGCCACCGGGGAGTACGGCCAGCCCCAGCATTTT
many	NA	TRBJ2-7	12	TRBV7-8	CASQDSYYEQYF	TGTGCCAGCCAGGACAGCTACTACGAGCAGTACTTC
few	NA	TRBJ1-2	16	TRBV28	CASIYGTHKPLSGYTF	TGTGCCAGCATCTACGGGACACACAAACCCCTCAGTGGCTACACCTTC
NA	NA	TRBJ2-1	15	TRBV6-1	CASSELVSSYNEQFF	TGTGCCAGCAGTGAATTGGTGAGCTCCTACAATGAGCAGTTCTTC
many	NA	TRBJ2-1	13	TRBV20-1	CSARAGIHNEQFF	TGCAGTGCTAGGGCAGGAATCCACAATGAGCAGTTCTTC
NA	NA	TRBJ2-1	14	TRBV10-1	CASSATAGYNEQFF	TGCGCCAGCAGTGCCACCGCCGGCTACAATGAGCAGTTCTTC
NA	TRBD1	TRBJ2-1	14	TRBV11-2	CASSLVRDRGEQFF	TGTGCCAGCAGCTTAGTCCGGGACAGGGGTGAGCAGTTCTTC
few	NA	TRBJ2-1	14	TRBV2	CASRSGRSYNEQFF	TGTGCCAGTCGAAGCGGGCGGTCCTACAATGAGCAGTTCTTC
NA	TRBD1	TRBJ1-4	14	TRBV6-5	CATKSGTANEKLFF	TGTGCCACCAAAAGCGGGACAGCTAATGAAAAACTGTTTTTT
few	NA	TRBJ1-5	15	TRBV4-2	CASSQDKGADQPQHF	TGTGCCAGCAGCCAAGATAAAGGGGCTGATCAGCCCCAGCATTTT
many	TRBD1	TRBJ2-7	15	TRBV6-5	CASSWAGQGANEQYF	TGTGCCAGCAGTTGGGCCGGGCAGGGGGCTAACGAGCAGTACTTC
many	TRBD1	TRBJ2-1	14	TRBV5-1	CASSEDRSYNEQFF	TGCGCCAGCAGCGAGGACAGGTCCTACAATGAGCAGTTCTTC
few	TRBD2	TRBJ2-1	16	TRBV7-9	CASSPLGSGILNEQFF	TGTGCCAGCAGCCCTCTGGGTAGCGGGATCTTGAATGAGCAGTTCTTC
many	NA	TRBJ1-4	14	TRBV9	CASSEVGTNEKLFF	TGTGCCAGCAGCGAGGTTGGGACTAATGAAAAACTGTTTTTT
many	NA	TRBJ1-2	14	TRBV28	CASSLNRDLYGYTF	TGTGCCAGCAGCCTGAATCGGGACCTCTATGGCTACACCTTC
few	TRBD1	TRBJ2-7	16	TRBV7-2	CASSLAGQGVSYEQYF	TGTGCCAGCAGCTTAGCTGGCCAGGGGGTCTCCTACGAGCAGTACTTC
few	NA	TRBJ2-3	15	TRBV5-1	CASSFGTVGGDTQYF	TGCGCCAGCAGCTTCGGGACAGTCGGGGGAGATACGCAGTATTTT
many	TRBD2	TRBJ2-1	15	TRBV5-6	CASSLPSGGRNEQFF	TGTGCCAGCAGCTTGCCTAGCGGGGGACGCAATGAGCAGTTCTTC
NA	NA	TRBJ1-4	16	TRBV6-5	CASSYDGITTNEKLFF	TGTGCCAGCAGTTACGATGGGATTACAACTAATGAAAAACTGTTTTTT
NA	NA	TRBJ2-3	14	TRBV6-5	CASSSRRGTDTQYF	TGTGCCAGCAGTTCCCGTCGAGGCACAGATACGCAGTATTTT
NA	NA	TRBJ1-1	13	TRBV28	CASWGSENTEAFF	TGTGCCAGCTGGGGGTCGGAGAACACTGAAGCTTTCTTT
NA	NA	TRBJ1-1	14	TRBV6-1	CASSARRLNTEAFF	TGTGCCAGCAGCGCACGCCGCTTGAACACTGAAGCTTTCTTT
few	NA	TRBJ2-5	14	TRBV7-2	CASSQNGRGETQYF	TGTGCCAGCAGCCAAAACGGACGGGGGGAGACCCAGTACTTC
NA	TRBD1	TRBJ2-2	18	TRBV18	CASSPPNRGASNTGELFF	TGTGCCAGCTCACCACCAAACAGGGGCGCGTCCAACACCGGGGAGCTGTTTTTT
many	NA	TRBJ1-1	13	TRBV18	CASSAQANTEAFF	TGTGCCAGCTCAGCACAGGCGAACACTGAAGCTTTCTTT
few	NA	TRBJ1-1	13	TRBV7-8	CASSPQARAEAFF	TGTGCCAGCAGCCCCCAAGCGAGGGCTGAAGCTTTCTTT
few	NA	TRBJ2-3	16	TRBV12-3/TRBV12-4	CASSPRGAGSTDTQYF	TGTGCCAGCAGTCCCAGAGGGGCAGGGAGCACAGATACGCAGTATTTT